The 5 T cell receptor beta chains below were found in one sample sequenced in a study of CD8 T cells in Susac syndrome. It was with random hexamers that 0.5 to 1 ug RNA was reverse transcribed. MiXCR, run by TCRdb on the immunoSEQ multiplex PCR reads, gives a single entry per CDR3 protein. The sample includes about 190,000 distinct CDR3 sequences, approximately 95% of them seen just once. Sequencing input: CD8+ T cells from PBMCs. The source is a human donor with Susac syndrome.

CDR3 sequence: CASFPLGVGTGENTEAFF. CDR3 nucleotides: TGCGCCAGCTTCCCACTCGGAGTAGGGACAGGGGAGAACACTGAAGCTTTCTTT. The chain links TRBV4-1 to TRBJ1-1, with TRBD1 identical over 10 bases. The CDR3 is 18 residues long. Germline V gene lookup returns CDR1 MGHRA and CDR2 YSYEKL. V dropped 8 bases and J dropped 1; count of bases not matched to a gene: 16.

The count of this clonotype is one. The gene calls are TRBV9 and TRBJ1-6; 10 positions agree with TRBD1. CDR3 length equals 13 residues. Germline assignment: CDR1 SGDLS and CDR2 YYNGEE. After removal of 7 bases from V and 8 bases from J, the junction contained 3 bases not matched to a gene. This CDR3 is CASSGTGDSPLHF. The CDR3 DNA follows: TGTGCCAGCTCCGGGACAGGGGATTCACCCCTCCACTTT.

The chain links TRBV11-2 to TRBJ2-7, with TRBD2 identical over 10 bases. CDR1 SGHAT and CDR2 FQNNGV come from the germline V gene. The CDR3 runs to 18 residues. Unmatched junction bases numbered 10, after V lost 2 bases and J lost 0 bases. The CDR3 DNA reads as TGTGCCAGCAGCTTATGGGGGAGCGGGAGGGATATCTCCTACGAGCAGTACTTC. Translation gives CASSLWGSGRDISYEQYF.

This clonotype was picked up one time. This chain uses TRBV20-1 with TRBJ2-7; D ambiguous. The CDR3 runs to 12 residues. Germline CDR1 DFQATT, CDR2 SNEGSKA (reference sequence). V dropped 3 bases and J dropped 2 bases, with 8 bases sitting between them. CDR3 in DNA: TGCAGTGCTAGTTCCACTCCCTACGAGCAGTACTTC. Protein sequence: CSASSTPYEQYF.

The chain recombines TRBV19 with TRBJ2-1; no clear D. The CDR3 is 13 residues long. Germline CDR1 and CDR2: LNHDA and SQIVND (reference sequence). Trimming cost V 4 bases and J 4 bases, with 8 bases left between them. The CDR3 region is CASSRFLYNEQFF. The CDR3 DNA sequence: TGTGCCAGTAGTAGGTTCCTATACAATGAGCAGTTCTTC.